This entry describes one TCR beta chain. The data originate from a study of cytomegalovirus exposure and HLA in healthy donors. The PCR made use of 60 Vbeta and 13 Jbeta primers. Produced via immunoSEQ multiplex PCR; TCRdb's table is partial and in-frame only. The sample lists roughly 66,000 clones; around 78% were seen once. Specimen: PBMCs. The clonotype comes from a man aged 18 to 35 in good health and CMV-seropositive.

The CDR3 DNA sequence: TGTGCCAGCAGCTTGGGCGATTCGACTTACGAGCAGTACTTC. This encodes CASSLGDSTYEQYF. V usage is TRBV5-4 and J usage is TRBJ2-7; D gene ambiguous. Germline V CDR1 and CDR2: SGHNT, YYREEE (reference sequence). V was shortened by 0 bases and J by 4 bases, with 11 bases between the two germline ends. The CDR3 has 14 residues.